The subject of this entry is one T cell receptor beta chain. Trimming took 1 base from V and 8 from J, leaving 14 bases between them. Per germline, CDR1 SGHTA and CDR2 FQGTGA. The CDR3 is made up of 14 amino acids. The sample originates from a study of blood T cell repertoires in COVID-19. Study-level information: There were acute and convalescent COVID-19 samples, and they came from the United States, Italy and Spain. The cDNA or gDNA used as material had been derived from T cells, B-cell-depleted T cells, or PBMCs.

Authors' methods: Researchers report that nucleated cell counts were estimated from reference gene primer amplification. Method: immunoSEQ multiplex PCR; TCRdb's copy keeps in-frame clones and lacks some. Clonal size and the V and J genes are those of that table, whereas D and trimming came from the DNA. The sample has almost 400,000 clones; more than 75% are singletons. The sequence came from a woman in her sixties with COVID-19, enrolled during active disease. The specimen was peripheral blood. The V call is TRBV7-3, the J call TRBJ1-2; TRBD1 is a possible D gene (5 bases). CDR3 bases: TGTGCCAGCAGCTTAAATGGGGCGGTGGAGGGCTACACCTTC. Translated: CASSLNGAVEGYTF. The variable domain in full, completed from reference TRBV7-3 and TRBJ1-2, reads GAGVSQTPSNKVTEKGKYVELRCDPISGHTALYWYRQSLGQGPEFLIYFQGTGAADDSGLPNDRFFAVRPEGSVSTLKIQRTERGDSAVYLCASSLNGAVEGYTFGSGTRLTVV.